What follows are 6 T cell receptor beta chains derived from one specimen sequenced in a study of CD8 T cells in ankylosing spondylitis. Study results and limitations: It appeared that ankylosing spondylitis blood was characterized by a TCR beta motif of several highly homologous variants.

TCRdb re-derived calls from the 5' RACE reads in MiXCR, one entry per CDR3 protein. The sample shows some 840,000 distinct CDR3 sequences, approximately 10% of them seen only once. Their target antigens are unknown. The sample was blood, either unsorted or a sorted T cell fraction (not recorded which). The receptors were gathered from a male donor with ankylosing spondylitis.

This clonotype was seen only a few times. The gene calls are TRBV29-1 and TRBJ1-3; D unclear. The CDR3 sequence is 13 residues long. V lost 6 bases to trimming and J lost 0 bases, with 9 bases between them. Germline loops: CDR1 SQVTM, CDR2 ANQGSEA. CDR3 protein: CSVRRNSGNTIYF. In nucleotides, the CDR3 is TGCAGCGTCAGACGCAACTCTGGAAACACCATATATTTT.

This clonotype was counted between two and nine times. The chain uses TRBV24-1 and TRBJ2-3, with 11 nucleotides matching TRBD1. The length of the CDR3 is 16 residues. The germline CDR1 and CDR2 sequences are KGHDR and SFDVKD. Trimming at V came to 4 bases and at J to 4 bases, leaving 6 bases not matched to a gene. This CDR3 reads CATSDEGQGAADTQYF. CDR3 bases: TGTGCCACCAGTGACGAAGGACAGGGGGCCGCAGATACGCAGTATTTT.

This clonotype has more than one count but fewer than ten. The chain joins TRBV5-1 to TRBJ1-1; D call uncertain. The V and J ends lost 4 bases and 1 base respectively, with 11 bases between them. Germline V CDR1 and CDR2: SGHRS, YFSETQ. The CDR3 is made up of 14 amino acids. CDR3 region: CASSPSGENTEAFF. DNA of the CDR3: TGCGCCAGCAGCCCCTCGGGCGAGAACACTGAAGCTTTCTTT. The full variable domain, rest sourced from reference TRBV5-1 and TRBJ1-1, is KAGVTQTPRYLIKTRGQQVTLSCSPISGHRSVSWYQQTPGQGLQFLFEYFSETQRNKGNFPGRFSGRQFSNSRSEMNVSTLELGDSALYLCASSPSGENTEAFFGQGTRLTVV.

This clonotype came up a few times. CDR3 amino acids: CSARNLAGGNTQYF. CDR3 DNA sequence: TGCAGTGCTAGAAACCTAGCGGGAGGAAATACGCAGTATTTT. The chain employs TRBV20-1 and TRBJ2-3; TRBD2 matches at 11 bases. V dropped 2 bases and J dropped 7; count of bases not matched to a gene: 5. Germline V gene lookup returns CDR1 DFQATT and CDR2 SNEGSKA (reference sequence). The CDR3 has 14 amino acids.

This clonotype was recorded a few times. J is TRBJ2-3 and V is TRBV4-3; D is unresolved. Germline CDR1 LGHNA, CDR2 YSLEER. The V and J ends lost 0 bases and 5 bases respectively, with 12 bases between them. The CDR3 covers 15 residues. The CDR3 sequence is CASSQDPLGGDTQYF. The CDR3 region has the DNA TGCGCCAGCAGCCAAGACCCCCTAGGTGGAGATACGCAGTATTTT.

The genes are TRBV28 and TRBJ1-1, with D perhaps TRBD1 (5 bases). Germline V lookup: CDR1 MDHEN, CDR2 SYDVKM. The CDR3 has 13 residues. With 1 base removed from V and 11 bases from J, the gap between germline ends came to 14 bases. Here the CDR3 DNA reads TGTGCCAGCAGTTTATCGGCCGGGGAGGGGGCTTTCTTT. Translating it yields CASSLSAGEGAFF.